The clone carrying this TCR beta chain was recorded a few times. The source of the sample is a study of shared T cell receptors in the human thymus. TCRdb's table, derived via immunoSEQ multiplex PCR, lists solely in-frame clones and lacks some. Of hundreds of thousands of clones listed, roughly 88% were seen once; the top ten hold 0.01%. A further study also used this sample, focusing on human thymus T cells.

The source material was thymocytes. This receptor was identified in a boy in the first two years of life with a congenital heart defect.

The CDR3 loop reads CASSPTSWGGSTEAFF. The CDR3 DNA sequence: TGTGCCAGTAGTCCAACCTCGTGGGGCGGGAGCACTGAAGCTTTCTTT. This chain links TRBV19 with TRBJ1-1, with D possibly matching TRBD1 (5 bases). The ends were cut back, 5 bases at V and 4 bases at J, with 20 bases in the middle. In germline, CDR1 is LNHDA, CDR2 SQIVND (reference sequence). The CDR3 runs 16 residues. Combining the CDR3 with reference TRBV19 and TRBJ1-1 gives the whole variable domain DGGITQSPKYLFRKEGQNVTLSCEQNLNHDAMYWYRQDPGQGLRLIYYSQIVNDFQKGDIAEGYSVSREKKESFPLTVTSAQKNPTAFYLCASSPTSWGGSTEAFFGQGTRLTVV.